These T cell receptor beta chains were read from a single sample in a study of OX40 agonist ivuxolimab in advanced cancers. TCRdb keeps only in-frame clones here, not all; method: immunoSEQ multiplex PCR. The table lists some 29,000 clones, about nine tenths of them singletons. The sequenced sample was CD4+ or CD8+ T cells sorted from blood, obtained in a trial of the OX40 agonist ivuxolimab. The receptors shown here come from an adult with an advanced solid tumor such as melanoma, head and neck, liver or kidney cancer. CDR3s include the opening cysteine and the closing phenylalanine or tryptophan. Fields, in order: CDR3 length, D gene, J gene, clone size, V gene, CDR3 protein, CDR3 DNA. D genes are given only for firm matches. The listing skips clone size in some rows; elsewhere it reads once, few, many or a size class.

CDR3 length: 15; D gene: TRBD2; J gene: TRBJ2-1; clone size: -; V gene: TRBV10-3; CDR3 protein: CATKQLSGGAIEQFF; CDR3 DNA: TGTGCCACAAAACAACTTAGCGGGGGGGCCATTGAGCAGTTCTTC
CDR3 length: 17; D gene: TRBD2; J gene: TRBJ2-3; clone size: -; V gene: TRBV4-1; CDR3 protein: CASSQEVSSGITDTQYF; CDR3 DNA: TGCGCCAGCAGCCAAGAAGTGTCGAGCGGGATCACAGATACGCAGTATTTT
CDR3 length: 15; D gene: TRBD2; J gene: TRBJ2-7; clone size: -; V gene: TRBV15; CDR3 protein: CATSRASSGTYEQYF; CDR3 DNA: TGTGCCACCAGCAGAGCATCTAGCGGTACCTACGAGCAGTACTTC
CDR3 length: 11; D gene: -; J gene: TRBJ2-7; clone size: -; V gene: TRBV7-9; CDR3 protein: CASSSVREQYF; CDR3 DNA: TGTGCCAGCAGCTCGGTGCGGGAGCAGTACTTC
CDR3 length: 14; D gene: TRBD2; J gene: TRBJ2-1; clone size: -; V gene: TRBV6-4; CDR3 protein: CASSDVGGGARQFF; CDR3 DNA: TGTGCCAGCAGTGACGTGGGCGGGGGGGCGAGACAGTTCTTC
CDR3 length: 14; D gene: -; J gene: TRBJ1-4; clone size: -; V gene: TRBV6-1; CDR3 protein: CASSVQGHNEKLFF; CDR3 DNA: TGTGCCAGCAGTGTTCAGGGCCATAATGAAAAACTGTTTTTT
CDR3 length: 15; D gene: -; J gene: TRBJ1-2; clone size: -; V gene: TRBV7-6; CDR3 protein: CASSLEGGPYNGYTF; CDR3 DNA: TGTGCCAGCAGCTTAGAGGGCGGACCTTACAATGGCTACACCTTC
CDR3 length: 13; D gene: TRBD2; J gene: TRBJ2-7; clone size: -; V gene: TRBV27; CDR3 protein: CASSFSGSYEQYF; CDR3 DNA: TGTGCCAGCAGTTTTAGCGGGAGTTACGAGCAGTACTTC
CDR3 length: 15; D gene: -; J gene: TRBJ1-2; clone size: -; V gene: TRBV4-2; CDR3 protein: CASSQDGAETYGYTF; CDR3 DNA: TGTGCCAGCAGCCAAGATGGAGCAGAGACCTATGGCTACACCTTC
CDR3 length: 13; D gene: TRBD1; J gene: TRBJ1-2; clone size: once; V gene: TRBV9; CDR3 protein: CASSGTGDYGYTF; CDR3 DNA: TGTGCCAGCAGCGGCACAGGGGACTATGGCTACACCTTC
CDR3 length: 16; D gene: TRBD1; J gene: TRBJ2-7; clone size: once; V gene: TRBV6-6; CDR3 protein: CASSYGAGQGRYEQYF; CDR3 DNA: TGTGCCAGCAGTTACGGGGCCGGACAGGGGCGGTACGAGCAGTACTTC
CDR3 length: 19; D gene: -; J gene: TRBJ2-7; clone size: -; V gene: TRBV6-7; CDR3 protein: CASRYWAPELSNILTEQYF; CDR3 DNA: TGTGCCAGCCGATATTGGGCTCCCGAATTATCTAATATACTAACCGAGCAGTACTTC
CDR3 length: 15; D gene: -; J gene: TRBJ1-2; clone size: -; V gene: TRBV5-6; CDR3 protein: CASRLSGPAGYGYTF; CDR3 DNA: TGTGCCAGCAGGCTCTCGGGCCCGGCGGGCTATGGCTACACCTTC
CDR3 length: 14; D gene: -; J gene: TRBJ1-4; clone size: -; V gene: TRBV5-5; CDR3 protein: CASSLWGNGEKLFF; CDR3 DNA: TGTGCCAGCAGCTTGTGGGGTAACGGTGAAAAACTGTTTTTT
CDR3 length: 14; D gene: -; J gene: TRBJ2-1; clone size: few; V gene: TRBV7-6; CDR3 protein: CASSPGVGAHEQFF; CDR3 DNA: TGTGCCAGCAGCCCAGGGGTTGGGGCTCATGAGCAGTTCTTC
CDR3 length: 17; D gene: -; J gene: TRBJ2-3; clone size: once; V gene: TRBV21-1; CDR3 protein: CASSRGRRALSTDTQYF; CDR3 DNA: TGTGCCAGCAGCAGGGGACGGCGGGCCCTTAGCACAGATACGCAGTATTTT
CDR3 length: 14; D gene: -; J gene: TRBJ1-1; clone size: -; V gene: TRBV11-1; CDR3 protein: CASNIEGVNTEAFF; CDR3 DNA: TGTGCCAGCAACATCGAGGGGGTGAACACTGAAGCTTTCTTT
CDR3 length: 15; D gene: -; J gene: TRBJ1-3; clone size: once; V gene: TRBV14; CDR3 protein: CASSQGASSGNTIYF; CDR3 DNA: TGTGCCAGCAGCCAAGGCGCGAGCTCTGGAAACACCATATATTTT
CDR3 length: 15; D gene: -; J gene: TRBJ2-7; clone size: -; V gene: TRBV7-2; CDR3 protein: CASSLVGGTSYEQYF; CDR3 DNA: TGTGCCAGCAGCTTAGTTGGGGGGACCTCCTACGAGCAGTACTTC
CDR3 length: 13; D gene: -; J gene: TRBJ1-1; clone size: -; V gene: TRBV12-5; CDR3 protein: CASGTWESTEAFF; CDR3 DNA: TGTGCTAGTGGTACCTGGGAGTCCACTGAAGCTTTCTTT
CDR3 length: 12; D gene: -; J gene: TRBJ2-1; clone size: -; V gene: TRBV14; CDR3 protein: CASSQDRGSPFF; CDR3 DNA: TGTGCCAGCAGCCAAGATAGAGGGAGTCCGTTCTTC
CDR3 length: 14; D gene: -; J gene: TRBJ1-4; clone size: -; V gene: TRBV7-9; CDR3 protein: CASTGDATNEKLFF; CDR3 DNA: TGTGCCAGCACCGGGGACGCAACTAATGAAAAACTGTTTTTT
CDR3 length: 15; D gene: -; J gene: TRBJ2-1; clone size: -; V gene: TRBV27; CDR3 protein: CASSLGTSPYNEQFF; CDR3 DNA: TGTGCCAGCTCATTGGGAACCTCTCCTTACAATGAGCAGTTCTTC
CDR3 length: 12; D gene: -; J gene: TRBJ1-5; clone size: -; V gene: TRBV6-5; CDR3 protein: CASSDGYQPQHF; CDR3 DNA: TGTGCCAGCAGCGACGGCTATCAGCCCCAGCATTTT
CDR3 length: 15; D gene: -; J gene: TRBJ1-1; clone size: -; V gene: TRBV6-5; CDR3 protein: CASSIQQGPNTEAFF; CDR3 DNA: TGTGCCAGCAGTATACAACAGGGTCCGAACACTGAAGCTTTCTTT
CDR3 length: 12; D gene: -; J gene: TRBJ1-2; clone size: -; V gene: TRBV30; CDR3 protein: CASQIDHYGYTF; CDR3 DNA: TGTGCCTCCCAAATTGACCACTATGGCTACACCTTC
CDR3 length: 14; D gene: -; J gene: TRBJ1-2; clone size: -; V gene: TRBV15; CDR3 protein: CATSRAIANYGYTF; CDR3 DNA: TGTGCCACCAGCAGAGCGATAGCAAACTATGGCTACACCTTC
CDR3 length: 11; D gene: -; J gene: TRBJ2-7; clone size: -; V gene: TRBV6-5; CDR3 protein: CASSGQREQYF; CDR3 DNA: TGTGCCAGCAGTGGACAGCGCGAGCAGTACTTC
CDR3 length: 17; D gene: TRBD2; J gene: TRBJ2-5; clone size: -; V gene: TRBV5-1; CDR3 protein: CASSSTDRAGVSETQYF; CDR3 DNA: TGCGCCAGCAGCTCGACTGATCGAGCGGGAGTGTCAGAGACCCAGTACTTC
CDR3 length: 13; D gene: -; J gene: TRBJ2-1; clone size: -; V gene: TRBV18; CDR3 protein: CASSPWVNNEQFF; CDR3 DNA: TGTGCCAGCTCACCGTGGGTAAACAATGAGCAGTTCTTC
CDR3 length: 15; D gene: TRBD2; J gene: TRBJ2-7; clone size: -; V gene: TRBV6-5; CDR3 protein: CASSSIAGGPYEQYF; CDR3 DNA: TGTGCCAGCAGTTCGATAGCGGGAGGGCCCTACGAGCAGTACTTC
CDR3 length: 15; D gene: TRBD1; J gene: TRBJ2-7; clone size: -; V gene: TRBV2; CDR3 protein: CASSGPGQGNYEQYF; CDR3 DNA: TGTGCCAGCAGCGGACCGGGACAGGGGAACTACGAGCAGTACTTC
CDR3 length: 15; D gene: -; J gene: TRBJ1-1; clone size: -; V gene: TRBV6-5; CDR3 protein: CASSYSITGNTEAFF; CDR3 DNA: TGTGCCAGCAGTTACTCGATCACAGGGAACACTGAAGCTTTCTTT
CDR3 length: 15; D gene: -; J gene: TRBJ1-4; clone size: once; V gene: TRBV10-3; CDR3 protein: CAISGDRATNEKLFF; CDR3 DNA: TGTGCCATCAGCGGTGACAGAGCAACTAATGAAAAACTGTTTTTT
CDR3 length: 14; D gene: -; J gene: TRBJ1-5; clone size: -; V gene: TRBV9; CDR3 protein: CASSAHYSNQPQHF; CDR3 DNA: TGTGCCAGCAGCGCACATTATAGCAATCAGCCCCAGCATTTT
CDR3 length: 16; D gene: -; J gene: TRBJ2-3; clone size: -; V gene: TRBV4-1; CDR3 protein: CASSLRDTSRTDTQYF; CDR3 DNA: TGCGCCAGCAGCCTCCGGGACACCTCCCGCACAGATACGCAGTATTTT
CDR3 length: 15; D gene: TRBD2; J gene: TRBJ2-1; clone size: -; V gene: TRBV11-2; CDR3 protein: CASSLFLSGSNEQFF; CDR3 DNA: TGTGCCAGCAGCTTATTCCTTAGCGGGAGCAATGAGCAGTTCTTC
CDR3 length: 14; D gene: TRBD1; J gene: TRBJ1-1; clone size: -; V gene: TRBV7-9; CDR3 protein: CASSFDRGDTEAFF; CDR3 DNA: TGTGCCAGCAGCTTTGACAGGGGTGACACTGAAGCTTTCTTT
CDR3 length: 17; D gene: TRBD1; J gene: TRBJ1-5; clone size: once; V gene: TRBV2; CDR3 protein: CASSAGGAGGPNQPQHF; CDR3 DNA: TGTGCCAGCAGCGCAGGGGGCGCGGGAGGCCCCAATCAGCCCCAGCATTTT
CDR3 length: 12; D gene: -; J gene: TRBJ2-3; clone size: -; V gene: TRBV25-1; CDR3 protein: CASSTPTDTQYF; CDR3 DNA: TGTGCCAGCTCGACTCCCACAGATACGCAGTATTTT
CDR3 length: 12; D gene: -; J gene: TRBJ2-3; clone size: -; V gene: TRBV4-1; CDR3 protein: CASSQTTDTQYF; CDR3 DNA: TGCGCCAGCAGCCAGACTACAGATACGCAGTATTTT
CDR3 length: 19; D gene: TRBD1; J gene: TRBJ2-1; clone size: -; V gene: TRBV5-1; CDR3 protein: CASSTRDRGLFISYNEQFF; CDR3 DNA: TGCGCCAGCAGCACCCGGGACAGGGGGCTTTTTATCTCCTACAATGAGCAGTTCTTC
CDR3 length: 11; D gene: -; J gene: TRBJ2-7; clone size: -; V gene: TRBV20-1; CDR3 protein: CSASRPYEQYF; CDR3 DNA: TGCAGTGCTAGCCGACCCTACGAGCAGTACTTC
CDR3 length: 17; D gene: TRBD2; J gene: TRBJ2-2; clone size: few; V gene: TRBV7-3; CDR3 protein: CASSLTPSGSNTGELFF; CDR3 DNA: TGTGCCAGCAGCTTAACCCCAAGCGGGAGTAACACCGGGGAGCTGTTTTTT
CDR3 length: 12; D gene: -; J gene: TRBJ2-5; clone size: -; V gene: TRBV27; CDR3 protein: CASRGGRETQYF; CDR3 DNA: TGTGCCAGCAGGGGGGGCCGAGAGACCCAGTACTTC
CDR3 length: 16; D gene: TRBD1; J gene: TRBJ1-2; clone size: medium-sized; V gene: TRBV7-9; CDR3 protein: CASSFSGGPGDYGYTF; CDR3 DNA: TGTGCCAGCAGTTTCTCAGGGGGCCCAGGTGACTATGGCTACACCTTC
CDR3 length: 14; D gene: -; J gene: TRBJ2-7; clone size: -; V gene: TRBV7-2; CDR3 protein: CASSLQDSSYEQYF; CDR3 DNA: TGTGCCAGCAGCTTACAGGACAGCTCCTACGAGCAGTACTTC
CDR3 length: 13; D gene: -; J gene: TRBJ2-5; clone size: -; V gene: TRBV7-3; CDR3 protein: CASSLFDRETQYF; CDR3 DNA: TGTGCCAGCAGCTTATTCGATCGGGAGACCCAGTACTTC